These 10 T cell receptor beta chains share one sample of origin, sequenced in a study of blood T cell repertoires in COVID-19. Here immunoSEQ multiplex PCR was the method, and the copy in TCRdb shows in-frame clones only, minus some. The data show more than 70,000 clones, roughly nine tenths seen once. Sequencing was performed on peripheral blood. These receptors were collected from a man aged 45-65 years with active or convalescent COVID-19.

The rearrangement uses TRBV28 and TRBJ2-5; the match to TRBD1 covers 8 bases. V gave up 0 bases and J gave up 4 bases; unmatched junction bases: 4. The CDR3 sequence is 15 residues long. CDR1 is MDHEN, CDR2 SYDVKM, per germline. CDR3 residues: CASSLWTGQGETQYF. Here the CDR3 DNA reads TGTGCCAGCAGTTTATGGACAGGACAGGGAGAGACCCAGTACTTC.

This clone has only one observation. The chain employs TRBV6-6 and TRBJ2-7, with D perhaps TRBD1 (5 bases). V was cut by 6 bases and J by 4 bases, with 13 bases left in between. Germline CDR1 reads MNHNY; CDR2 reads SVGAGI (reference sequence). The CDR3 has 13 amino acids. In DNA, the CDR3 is TGTGCCAGCAGAGGTGGGGCCCATTACGAGCAGTACTTC. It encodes CASRGGAHYEQYF.

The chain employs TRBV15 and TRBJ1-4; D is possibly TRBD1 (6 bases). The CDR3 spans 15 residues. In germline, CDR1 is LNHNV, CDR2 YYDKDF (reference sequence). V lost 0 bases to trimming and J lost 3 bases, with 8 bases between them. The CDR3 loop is CATSRDGQPNEKLFF. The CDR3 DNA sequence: TGTGCCACCAGCAGAGATGGACAGCCTAATGAAAAACTGTTTTTT.

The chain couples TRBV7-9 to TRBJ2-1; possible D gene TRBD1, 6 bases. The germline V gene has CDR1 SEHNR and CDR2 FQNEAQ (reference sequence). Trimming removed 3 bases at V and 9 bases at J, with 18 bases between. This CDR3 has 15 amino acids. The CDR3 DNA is TGTGCCAGCAGCTTCGACGGACAGTTGGGTGGTGAGCAGTTCTTC. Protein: CASSFDGQLGGEQFF.

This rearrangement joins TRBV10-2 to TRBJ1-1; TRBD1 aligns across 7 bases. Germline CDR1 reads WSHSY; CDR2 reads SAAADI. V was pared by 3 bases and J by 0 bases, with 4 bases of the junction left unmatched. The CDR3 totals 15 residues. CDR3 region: CASSEVGGMNTEAFF. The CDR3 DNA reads TGCGCCAGCAGTGAAGTAGGGGGCATGAACACTGAAGCTTTCTTT.

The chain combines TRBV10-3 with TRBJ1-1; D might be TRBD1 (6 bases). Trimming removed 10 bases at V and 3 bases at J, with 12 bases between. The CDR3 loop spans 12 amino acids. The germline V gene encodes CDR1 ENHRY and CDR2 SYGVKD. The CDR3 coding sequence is TGTGCCACCAGACAGGCCGACACTGAAGCTTTCTTT. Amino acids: CATRQADTEAFF.

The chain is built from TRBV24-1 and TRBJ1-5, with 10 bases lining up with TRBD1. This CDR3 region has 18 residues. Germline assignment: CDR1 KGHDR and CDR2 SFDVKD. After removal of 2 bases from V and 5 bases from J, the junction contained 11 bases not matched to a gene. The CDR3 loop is CATSDSFSGQGTDQPQHF. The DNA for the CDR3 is TGTGCCACCAGTGATTCTTTTTCGGGACAGGGGACGGATCAGCCCCAGCATTTT.

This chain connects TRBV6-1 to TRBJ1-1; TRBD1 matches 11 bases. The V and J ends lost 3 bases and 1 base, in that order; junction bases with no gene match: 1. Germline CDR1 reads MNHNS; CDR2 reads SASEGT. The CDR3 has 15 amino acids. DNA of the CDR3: TGTGCCAGCAGTGACGGACAGGGGGCGAACACTGAAGCTTTCTTT. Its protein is CASSDGQGANTEAFF.

DNA for the CDR3: TGTGCCACCAGCGGCGGTAATGAGCAGTTCTTC. Encoded protein: CATSGGNEQFF. J is TRBJ2-1 and V is TRBV19; D may be TRBD2 (5 bases). Trimming took off 10 bases at V and 7 bases at J, with 11 bases between the two ends. The CDR3 loop spans 11 amino acids. Germline V gene lookup returns CDR1 LNHDA and CDR2 SQIVND (reference sequence).

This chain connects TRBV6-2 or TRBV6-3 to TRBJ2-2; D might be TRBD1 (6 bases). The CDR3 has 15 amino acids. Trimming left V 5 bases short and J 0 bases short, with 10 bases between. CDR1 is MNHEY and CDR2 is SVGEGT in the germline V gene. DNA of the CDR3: TGTGCCAGCAGTCCAGGGGCATCGAACACCGGGGAGCTGTTTTTT. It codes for CASSPGASNTGELFF.